These 14 T cell receptor beta chains share one sample of origin, sequenced in a study of regulatory T cells in long-lasting Graves disease. Time point: newly diagnosed GD, antithyroid drugs for less than 3 months. TCR sequences were obtained from RNA taken from PBMCs. Sequencing libraries for TCR beta were prepared with iRepertoire HTBI primers and Arm-PCR of CDR3 regions. TCRdb called the multiplex PCR reads again in MiXCR, with one record for every CDR3 protein. Among some 350,000 distinct CDR3 sequences listed, about 17% were seen once. A further study also used this sample, focusing on T cells in Graves' hyperthyroidism and ophthalmopathy.

The sample here was peripheral blood mononuclear cells (PBMCs), taken at new diagnosis, from a patient treated with antithyroid drugs. These receptors were taken from a woman aged 18-30 years with Graves disease.

This rearrangement joins TRBV7-2 to TRBJ1-1, with TRBD1 identical over 7 bases. Germline V CDR1 and CDR2: SGHTA, FQGNSA. Trimming removed 6 bases from V and 1 base from J; junction bases left unmatched: 5. The CDR3 contains 14 residues. The CDR3 reads CASRWDRENTEAFF. In DNA form, the CDR3 reads TGTGCCAGCAGGTGGGACAGAGAGAACACTGAAGCTTTCTTT. Full variable domain (remainder filled in from reference TRBV7-2 and TRBJ1-1): GAGVSQSPSNKVTEKGKDVELRCDPISGHTALYWYRQSLGQGLEFLIYFQGNSAPDKSGLPSDRFSAERTGGSVSTLTIQRTQQEDSAVYLCASRWDRENTEAFFGQGTRLTVV.

Turning to this clonotype: This may stem from a read error, because a much larger clone lies one nucleotide away. The rearrangement joins TRBV20-1 to TRBJ2-7, with 14 bases fitting TRBD2. Germline V lookup: CDR1 DFQATT, CDR2 SNEGSKA (reference sequence). The CDR3 contains 14 residues. CDR3 sequence reads: CSAPRLAGGHERYF. The CDR3 DNA follows: TGCAGTGCTCCCAGACTAGCGGGGGGGCACGAGCGGTACTTC.

This clonotype was counted many times. The chain employs TRBV18 and TRBJ2-5, with D possibly matching TRBD2 (5 bases). V dropped 8 bases and J dropped 2 bases, with 9 bases sitting between them. Germline assignment: CDR1 KGHSH and CDR2 LQKENI. CDR3 size: 12 residues. The CDR3 bases are TGTGCCAGCAGCCGGGGTCAAGAGACCCAGTACTTC. Encoded protein: CASSRGQETQYF.

The sample holds many counts of this clonotype. The CDR3 DNA reads as TGTGCCAGCACCTTACATCAGGGAGGCACTGAAGCTTTCTTT. Its translation is CASTLHQGGTEAFF. V usage is TRBV6-1 and J usage is TRBJ1-1; D perhaps matches TRBD1 (5 bases). Trimming removed 7 bases at V and 4 bases at J, with 16 bases between. This CDR3 has 14 residues. Germline V gene lookup returns CDR1 MNHNS and CDR2 SASEGT.

To note about this clonotype: A read error may explain this, as a much larger clone is one base away. This rearrangement joins TRBV11-2 to TRBJ1-1; a weak D match, TRBD1 (6 bases). The CDR3 contains 14 residues. CDR1 SGHAT and CDR2 FQNNGV come from the germline V gene. With 4 bases removed from V and 5 bases from J, the gap between germline ends came to 14 bases. The CDR3 sequence is CASSSGARRTEAFF. CDR3 in DNA: TGTGCCAGCAGCTCGGGGGCTAGAAGGACTGAAGCTTTCTTT. Supplemented by reference TRBV11-2 and TRBJ1-1, the full variable domain reads EAGVAQSPRYKIIEKRQSVAFWCNPISGHATLYWYQQILGQGPKLLIQFQNNGVVDDSQLPKDRFSAERLKGVDSTLKIQPAKLEDSAVYLCASSSGARRTEAFFGQGTRLTVV.

This clonotype was counted at least ten times. The CDR3 DNA sequence: TGTGCCAGCAGCCCTCCGACAAGCGCGAACACCGGGGAGCTGTTTTTT. This codes for CASSPPTSANTGELFF. The chain joins TRBV7-9 to TRBJ2-2; no firm D call. CDR1 and CDR2 from the germline V gene are SEHNR and FQNEAQ (reference sequence). The ends were cut back, 5 bases at V and 0 bases at J, with 13 bases in the middle. The CDR3 consists of 16 residues.

There are a few counts of this clonotype. The V call is TRBV20-1, the J call TRBJ1-6; no definite D call. The ends were cut back, 0 bases at V and 5 bases at J, with 8 bases in the middle. Germline V lookup: CDR1 DFQATT, CDR2 SNEGSKA (reference sequence). CDR3 length: 14 amino acids. The CDR3 region is CSAREGLHNSPLHF. The CDR3 DNA follows: TGCAGTGCTAGAGAAGGGTTGCATAATTCACCCCTCCACTTT.

This CDR3 reads CAWNRQEATGGYTF. The CDR3 region has the DNA TGTGCCTGGAACCGACAGGAGGCAACTGGAGGCTACACCTTC. This chain uses TRBV30 with TRBJ1-2, with a possible D match to TRBD1 (6 bases). This CDR3 has 14 residues. Trimming removed 4 bases from V and 8 bases from J, with 20 bases in between. Germline V gives CDR1 GTSNPN, CDR2 SVGIG (reference sequence).

This clonotype came up many times. V gene TRBV7-8 combines with J gene TRBJ1-1, with D maybe TRBD1 (6 bases). Trimming removed 5 bases at V and 1 base at J, with 26 bases between. The CDR3 has 19 amino acids. Germline V gives CDR1 SGHVS, CDR2 FQNEAQ. The CDR3 region is CASSPIRTDLKRRNTEAFF. In nucleotides, the CDR3 is TGTGCCAGCAGCCCCATTCGGACAGACTTAAAACGTCGGAACACTGAAGCTTTCTTT.

Concerning this clonotype: An end of the junction differs from the germline gene, which may be a read error. This chain connects TRBV10-1 to TRBJ2-6; 10 bases are a match to TRBD1. This CDR3 has 17 amino acids. CDR1 is WNHNN and CDR2 is SYGVQD in the germline V gene (reference sequence). CDR3 in amino acids: CASSRGQGPSGANVLTF. In nucleotides, the CDR3 is TGTGCCAGCAGCCGGGGACAGGGGCCCTCTGGGGCCAACGTCCTGACTTTC.

This chain connects TRBV6-1 to TRBJ1-2, with TRBD1 as a possible D gene (6 bases). Trimming took 6 bases from V and 8 from J, leaving 16 bases between them. This CDR3 has 13 residues. CDR1 is MNHNS, CDR2 SASEGT, per germline. In DNA, the CDR3 is TGTGCCAGCAGCTCCCAGGGGATCGGAGGCTACACCTTC. It yields the protein CASSSQGIGGYTF.

The rearrangement joins TRBV9 to TRBJ2-3; D is possibly TRBD1 or TRBD2 (5 bases each). Germline V gives CDR1 SGDLS, CDR2 YYNGEE. CDR3 length equals 16 residues. With 4 bases removed from V and 0 bases from J, the gap between germline ends came to 15 bases. Here the CDR3 reads CASSRGVGESTDTQYF. For the CDR3, the DNA is TGTGCCAGCAGCAGAGGGGTGGGTGAAAGCACAGATACGCAGTATTTT. Using reference TRBV9 and TRBJ2-3 for the parts outside the CDR3, the full variable domain is DSGVTQTPKHLITATGQRVTLRCSPRSGDLSVYWYQQSLDQGLQFLIQYYNGEERAKGNILERFSAQQFPDLHSELNLSSLELGDSALYFCASSRGVGESTDTQYFGPGTRLTVL.

This clonotype was detected many times. J is TRBJ2-1 and V is TRBV28; 14 bases fit TRBD2. Losses at the gene ends were 0 bases for V and 6 bases for J; bases not matched to a gene: 4. The length of the CDR3 is 17 residues. The germline CDR1 and CDR2 sequences are MDHEN and SYDVKM. The CDR3 coding sequence is TGTGCCAGCAGTTTATGGACTAGCGGGGGGGTAAGCAATGAGCAGTTCTTC. Translation gives CASSLWTSGGVSNEQFF.

This chain uses TRBV29-1 with TRBJ2-5; TRBD2 is a possible D gene (6 bases). Germline CDR1 reads SQVTM; CDR2 reads ANQGSEA. The V gene lost 0 bases and the J gene lost 5 bases, with 10 bases spanning the gap. CDR3 length: 13 amino acids. In DNA form, the CDR3 reads TGCAGCGTTGAAGATCTTCGGGGGGAGACCCAGTACTTC. Its translation is CSVEDLRGETQYF.